These 23 T cell receptor beta chains originate from one sample sequenced in a study of T cell changes during pregnancy in multiple sclerosis. Only in-frame clones appear in the TCRdb table, and some are missing; sequencing was by immunoSEQ multiplex PCR. The data hold tens of thousands of clones, with 85% to 90% observed a single time. The starting material was peripheral blood, obtained after pregnancy. The receptors shown here come from a female donor in good health, enrolled as a control in a pregnancy study.

The chain has TRBV30 and TRBJ1-5, with TRBD1 as a possible D gene (6 bases). Per germline, CDR1 GTSNPN and CDR2 SVGIG (reference sequence). The CDR3 is 16 residues long. V was trimmed by 4 bases and J by 3 bases, leaving 19 bases between them. The DNA for the CDR3 is TGTGCCTGGAATAAGGGGGATACCGCATCCAATCAGCCCCAGCATTTT. Translation gives CAWNKGDTASNQPQHF.

The chain recombines TRBV27 with TRBJ2-7, with TRBD2 identical over 8 bases. The CDR3 contains 17 residues. J lost 0 bases, V lost 4 bases, and 11 bases had no gene match. Germline-derived CDR1 and CDR2 are MNHEY and SMNVEV (reference sequence). CDR3 sequence: CASSSTKTAGASYEQYF. For the CDR3, the DNA is TGTGCCAGCAGTTCAACCAAAACAGCGGGGGCCTCCTACGAGCAGTACTTC.

This clone has just a few counts. The chain joins TRBV21-1 to TRBJ1-5; TRBD1 reflects the table's D call only, with no check against the DNA. TRBV21-1 has pseudogene status. This CDR3 is 15 amino acids long. CDR3 region: CARIRDRVRNQPQHF. CDR3 bases: TGTGCCAGAATCCGGGACAGGGTTCGGAATCAGCCCCAGCATTTT.

The chain joins TRBV6-5 to TRBJ1-2; 7 bases map to TRBD1. The V gene's germline CDR1 is MNHEY and CDR2 SVGAGI. J gave up 7 bases and V 0 bases, and 5 bases lay outside the gene matches. The CDR3 length is 14 residues. The CDR3 region has the DNA TGTGCCAGCAGTTACTCCGACACAGGGGTTGGCTACACCTTC. Translation: CASSYSDTGVGYTF.

This clone has a single count. The CDR3 DNA sequence: TGTGCCAGCACCCCCCGGGGCGGGGTCAACAATGAGCAGTTCTTC. Protein product: CASTPRGGVNNEQFF. V is TRBV6-1 and J is TRBJ2-1; TRBD2 might be the D (6 bases). V lost 7 bases, J lost 5 bases, and 18 bases lay in between. CDR3 size: 15 residues. Germline V gene data show CDR1 as MNHNS and CDR2 as SASEGT.

The J gene is TRBJ2-5, the V gene TRBV7-2, with D tentatively TRBD2 (7 bases). V shed 5 bases and J shed 5 bases, with 21 bases lying between them. CDR1 SGHTA and CDR2 FQGNSA come from the germline V gene. The CDR3 runs to 16 residues. The CDR3 DNA follows: TGTGCCAGCAGCCACCTAGGGGGGGCTACCCCGGAGACCCAGTACTTC. It codes for CASSHLGGATPETQYF.

This chain joins TRBV5-4 and TRBJ2-5; possibly TRBD2 for D (6 bases). The V and J ends lost 1 base and 5 bases respectively, with 12 bases between them. The CDR3 contains 14 residues. Germline-derived CDR1 and CDR2 are SGHNT and YYREEE (reference sequence). Here the CDR3 reads CASSLSGGRETQYF. The CDR3 nucleotides are TGTGCCAGCAGCTTGTCCGGGGGTCGGGAGACCCAGTACTTC.

The chain uses TRBV7-6 and TRBJ2-3; 11 nucleotides agree with TRBD2. V lost 4 bases and J lost 3; bases outside the gene matches: 3. The CDR3 consists of 15 residues. Germline CDR1 is SGHVS and CDR2 is FNYEAQ. CDR3 DNA sequence: TGTGCCAGCAGCTCGGTAGCGGGAGGGACAGATACGCAGTATTTT. Translating gives CASSSVAGGTDTQYF.

In nucleotides, the CDR3 is TGTGCCAGCAGCTTTCCGGGACAGATCTCCTACGAGCAGTACTTC. Encoded protein: CASSFPGQISYEQYF. The rearrangement joins TRBV7-2 to TRBJ2-7; 7 positions agree with TRBD1. The junction had 5 bases not matched to a gene; V was cut back by 3 bases and J by 0 bases. Germline CDR1 is SGHTA and CDR2 is FQGNSA. The CDR3 runs to 15 residues.

The chain is built from TRBV27 and TRBJ2-7; 9 bases map to TRBD1. V was pared by 6 bases and J by 4 bases, with 7 bases of the junction left unmatched. CDR1 MNHEY and CDR2 SMNVEV come from the germline V gene (reference sequence). The CDR3 spans 14 residues. CDR3 region: CASSSRQGEYEQYF. CDR3 bases: TGTGCCAGCAGCAGTAGACAGGGGGAGTACGAGCAGTACTTC.

The V call is TRBV15, the J call TRBJ1-1; 7 nucleotides align to TRBD1. The CDR3 is 17 residues long. J lost 6 bases, V lost 9 bases, and 22 bases had no gene match. The germline V gene encodes CDR1 LNHNV and CDR2 YYDKDF (reference sequence). The CDR3 sequence: CATQGEEWSPRSAEAFF. CDR3 DNA: TGTGCCACTCAGGGGGAGGAATGGTCCCCAAGGAGCGCTGAAGCTTTCTTT.

The J gene is TRBJ1-1, the V gene TRBV10-3, with unresolved D. This CDR3 has 18 residues. V was clipped by 0 bases and J by 0 bases, with 17 bases between them. Per the germline V gene, CDR1 is ENHRY and CDR2 is SYGVKD. CDR3 sequence (DNA): TGTGCCATCAGTGAGTCGCTTCTGGAGAGGGATATGAACACTGAAGCTTTCTTT. Residues: CAISESLLERDMNTEAFF.

This chain connects TRBV11-3 to TRBJ1-2; D perhaps matches TRBD1 (5 bases). Germline assignment: CDR1 SGHNT and CDR2 YENEEA. V lost 5 bases and J lost 6, with 13 bases in between. This CDR3 contains 13 residues. This chain's CDR3 is CASSPGTDHGYTF. CDR3 nucleotides: TGTGCCAGCAGCCCCGGGACTGATCATGGCTACACCTTC.

The chain joins TRBV29-1 to TRBJ2-6; D may be TRBD2 (6 bases). V gave up 2 bases and J gave up 4 bases, with 15 bases separating them. CDR3 size: 16 residues. Looked up from germline, CDR1 is SQVTM and CDR2 is ANQGSEA. The CDR3 DNA is TGCAGCGTTGAAAGCGGGCCAAGGCCAGGGGCCAACGTCCTGACTTTC. It translates to CSVESGPRPGANVLTF.

V gene TRBV2 combines with J gene TRBJ2-7; D possibly corresponds to TRBD2 (6 bases). With 5 bases removed from V and 4 bases from J, the gap between germline ends came to 15 bases. CDR1 is SNHLY and CDR2 is FYNNEI in the germline V gene. This CDR3 is 14 amino acids long. CDR3 loop: CASSRTKIQYEQYF. The CDR3 nucleotides are TGTGCCAGCAGTCGGACTAAGATTCAATACGAGCAGTACTTC.

The chain links TRBV2 to TRBJ2-1; 10 nucleotides align to TRBD2. From germline, CDR1 is SNHLY and CDR2 FYNNEI. V shed 6 bases, J shed 4 bases, and the junction held 6 bases outside the gene matches. This CDR3 comprises 15 residues. The CDR3 DNA reads TGTGCCAGCAGAGCAACACTAGCGGGGTACAATGAGCAGTTCTTC. Translating it yields CASRATLAGYNEQFF.

The DNA of the CDR3 is TGTGCCATCAGTGAGTCAAGGAGTTCCTACGAGCAGTACTTC. Its protein product is CAISESRSSYEQYF. The J gene is TRBJ2-7, the V gene TRBV10-3; no clear D gene. Trimming took 0 bases from V and 1 from J, leaving 7 bases between them. Germline CDR1 is ENHRY and CDR2 is SYGVKD. The CDR3 sequence is 14 residues long.

The chain couples TRBV25-1 to TRBJ1-5, with 7 positions matching TRBD1. With 5 bases clipped from V and 5 bases from J, the junction kept 9 bases outside the gene matches. The CDR3 length is 15 residues. The germline V gene encodes CDR1 MGHDK and CDR2 SYGVNS. The CDR3, as DNA: TGTGCCAGCAGTCCACAGGACAGGCTGGATCAGCCCCAGCATTTT. Protein: CASSPQDRLDQPQHF.

This rearrangement joins TRBV6-5 to TRBJ1-1; D might be TRBD1 (5 bases). V gave up 6 bases and J gave up 4 bases, with 15 bases separating them. Germline V lookup: CDR1 MNHEY, CDR2 SVGAGI. The CDR3 is 14 residues long. CDR3 bases: TGTGCCAGCAGGCCTCGGGGGAGGTCCACTGAAGCTTTCTTT. This codes for CASRPRGRSTEAFF.

This chain connects TRBV5-1 to TRBJ2-7; 9 bases map to TRBD2. CDR1 and CDR2 (germline): SGHRS, YFSETQ. V was clipped by 5 bases and J by 5 bases; unmatched bases: 17. This CDR3 contains 17 residues. CDR3 bases: TGCGCCAGCAGGTATGGAGTAGCGGGGGACCCGATCCACGAGCAGTACTTC. Translation gives CASRYGVAGDPIHEQYF.

J is TRBJ2-7 and V is TRBV2; possible D gene TRBD2, 6 bases. The V and J ends lost 3 bases and 5 bases respectively, with 14 bases between them. The germline V gene encodes CDR1 SNHLY and CDR2 FYNNEI. This CDR3 region has 14 residues. The chain's CDR3 is CASSDVGGIDEQYF. CDR3 DNA sequence: TGTGCCAGCAGTGATGTCGGCGGGATCGACGAGCAGTACTTC.

CDR3 in amino acids: CASSFTTGSTEAFF. DNA of the CDR3: TGCGCCAGCAGCTTTACGACAGGGTCCACTGAAGCTTTCTTT. V gene TRBV5-1 combines with J gene TRBJ1-1; 7 nucleotides agree with TRBD1. J lost 4 bases, V lost 2 bases, and 5 bases had no gene match. The germline CDR1 and CDR2 sequences are SGHRS and YFSETQ. There are 14 residues in the CDR3. The whole variable domain, remainder taken from reference TRBV5-1 and TRBJ1-1, is KAGVTQTPRYLIKTRGQQVTLSCSPISGHRSVSWYQQTPGQGLQFLFEYFSETQRNKGNFPGRFSGRQFSNSRSEMNVSTLELGDSALYLCASSFTTGSTEAFFGQGTRLTVV.

This chain uses TRBV4-2 with TRBJ1-4; TRBD1 matches 7 bases. Germline CDR1 is LGHNA and CDR2 is YNFKEQ. V trimming: 2 bases; J trimming: 2 bases; junction bases outside the gene matches: 23. CDR3 length: 22 amino acids. CDR3 nucleotide sequence: TGTGCCAGCAGCCAACCGGGCACCCAGCCAGGGGGTTGGATCGATACTAATGAAAAACTGTTTTTT. Its protein is CASSQPGTQPGGWIDTNEKLFF.